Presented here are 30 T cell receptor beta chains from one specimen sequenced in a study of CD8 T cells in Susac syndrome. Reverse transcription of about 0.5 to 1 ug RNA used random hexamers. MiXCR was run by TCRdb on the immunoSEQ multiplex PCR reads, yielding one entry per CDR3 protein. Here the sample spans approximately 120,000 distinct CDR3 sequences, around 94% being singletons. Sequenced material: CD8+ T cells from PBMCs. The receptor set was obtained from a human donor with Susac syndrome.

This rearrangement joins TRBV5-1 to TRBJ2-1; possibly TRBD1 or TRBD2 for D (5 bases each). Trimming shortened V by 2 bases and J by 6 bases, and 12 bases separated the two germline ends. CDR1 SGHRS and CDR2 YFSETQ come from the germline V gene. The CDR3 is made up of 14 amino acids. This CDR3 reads CASSFGGERNEQFF. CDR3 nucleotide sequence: TGCGCCAGCAGCTTTGGGGGAGAACGCAATGAGCAGTTCTTC.

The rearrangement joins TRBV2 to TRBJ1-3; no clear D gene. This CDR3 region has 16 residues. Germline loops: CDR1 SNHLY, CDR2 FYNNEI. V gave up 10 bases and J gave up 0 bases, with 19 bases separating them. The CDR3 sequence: CATNSQGPYSGNTIYF. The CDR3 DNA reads TGTGCCACCAACTCTCAAGGCCCGTACTCTGGAAACACCATATATTTT.

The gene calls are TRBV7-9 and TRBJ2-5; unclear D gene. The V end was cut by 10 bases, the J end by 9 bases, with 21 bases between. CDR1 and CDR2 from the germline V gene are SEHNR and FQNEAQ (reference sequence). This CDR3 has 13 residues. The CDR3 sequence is CAILDRSFGAQYF. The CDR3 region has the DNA TGTGCCATCCTCGACCGCTCCTTTGGGGCCCAGTACTTC.

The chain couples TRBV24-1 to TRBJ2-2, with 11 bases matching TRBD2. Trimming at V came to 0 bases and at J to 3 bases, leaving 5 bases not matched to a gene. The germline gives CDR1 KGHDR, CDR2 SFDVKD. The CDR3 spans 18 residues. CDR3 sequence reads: CATSDLRLAGCDTGELFF. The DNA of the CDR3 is TGTGCCACCAGTGATTTGCGACTAGCGGGATGCGACACCGGGGAGCTGTTTTTT.

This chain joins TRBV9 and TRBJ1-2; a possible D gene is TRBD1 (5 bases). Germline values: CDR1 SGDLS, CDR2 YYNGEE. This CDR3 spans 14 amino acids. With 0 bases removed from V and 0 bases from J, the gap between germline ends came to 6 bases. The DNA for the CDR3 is TGTGCCAGCAGCGTAGGGGGGGCTAACTATGGCTACACCTTC. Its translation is CASSVGGANYGYTF.

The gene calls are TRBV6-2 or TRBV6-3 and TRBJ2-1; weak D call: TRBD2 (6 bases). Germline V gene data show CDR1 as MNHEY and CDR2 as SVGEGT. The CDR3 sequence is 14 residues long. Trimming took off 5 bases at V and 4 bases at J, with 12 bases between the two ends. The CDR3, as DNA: TGTGCCAGCAGTCAGCGACTAGAGTACAATGAGCAGTTCTTC. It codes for CASSQRLEYNEQFF.

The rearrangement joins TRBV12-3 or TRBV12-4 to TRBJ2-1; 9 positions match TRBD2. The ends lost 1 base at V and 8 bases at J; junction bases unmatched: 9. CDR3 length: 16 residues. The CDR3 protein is CASSLGRVSGSDEQFF. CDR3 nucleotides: TGTGCCAGCAGTTTAGGTCGGGTTAGCGGGAGCGATGAGCAGTTCTTC.

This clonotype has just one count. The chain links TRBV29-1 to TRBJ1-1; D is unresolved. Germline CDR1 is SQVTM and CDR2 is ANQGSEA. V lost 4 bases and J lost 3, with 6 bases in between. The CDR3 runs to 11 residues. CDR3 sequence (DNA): TGCAGCGTTGCGGGTTACACTGAAGCTTTCTTT. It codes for CSVAGYTEAFF.

The CDR3 loop is CASSQGGASPPSTDTQYF. The DNA for the CDR3 is TGCGCCAGCAGCCAAGGAGGAGCCAGCCCTCCTAGCACAGATACGCAGTATTTT. The gene calls are TRBV4-3 and TRBJ2-3, with no clear D. The CDR3 runs to 18 residues. Germline CDR1 reads LGHNA; CDR2 reads YSLEER. The V end was cut by 1 base, the J end by 0 bases, with 17 bases between.

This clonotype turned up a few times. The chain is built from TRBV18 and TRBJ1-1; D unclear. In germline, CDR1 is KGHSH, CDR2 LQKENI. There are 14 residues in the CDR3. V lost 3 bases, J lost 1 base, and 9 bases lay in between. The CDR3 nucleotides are TGTGCCAGCTCACCCGTTTCCGGGAACACTGAAGCTTTCTTT. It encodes CASSPVSGNTEAFF.

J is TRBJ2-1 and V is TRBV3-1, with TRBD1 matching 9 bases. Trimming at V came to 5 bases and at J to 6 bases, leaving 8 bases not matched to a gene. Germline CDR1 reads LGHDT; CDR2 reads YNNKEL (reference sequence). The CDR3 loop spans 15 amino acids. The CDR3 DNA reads TGTGCCAGCAGCAAATGGACAGGGGACGGCAATGAGCAGTTCTTC. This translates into CASSKWTGDGNEQFF.

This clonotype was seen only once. DNA of the CDR3: TGTGCCAGCAGCGTAGAGGGGTCGAACTATGGCTACACCTTC. Amino acids: CASSVEGSNYGYTF. This chain links TRBV9 with TRBJ1-2; D is possibly TRBD1 (5 bases). CDR3 size: 14 residues. The germline CDR1 and CDR2 sequences are SGDLS and YYNGEE. Trimming removed 0 bases from V and 2 bases from J, with 8 bases in between.

CDR3 DNA sequence: TGTGCCAGCAGTTTATCTGGGTTGGGAAACATTCAGTACTTC. Residues: CASSLSGLGNIQYF. J is TRBJ2-4 and V is TRBV12-3 or TRBV12-4, with D uncertain. The V end was cut by 2 bases, the J end by 6 bases, with 11 bases between. This CDR3 region has 14 residues.

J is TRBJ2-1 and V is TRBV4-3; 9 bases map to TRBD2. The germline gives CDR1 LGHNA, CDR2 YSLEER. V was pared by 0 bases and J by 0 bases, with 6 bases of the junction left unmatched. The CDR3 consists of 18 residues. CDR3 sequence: CASSQESIAGASYNEQFF. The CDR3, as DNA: TGCGCCAGCAGCCAAGAGTCGATAGCGGGAGCCTCCTACAATGAGCAGTTCTTC.

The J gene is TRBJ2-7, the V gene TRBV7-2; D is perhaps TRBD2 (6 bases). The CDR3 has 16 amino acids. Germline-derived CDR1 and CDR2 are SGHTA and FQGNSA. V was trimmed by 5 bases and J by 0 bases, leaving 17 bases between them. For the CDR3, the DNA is TGTGCCAGCAGCCCCTCGGGGACTGGTAGCTCCTACGAGCAGTACTTC. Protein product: CASSPSGTGSSYEQYF.

The CDR3 loop reads CASSLGRGINYGYTF. CDR3 DNA sequence: TGTGCCAGCAGCTTAGGGAGAGGGATCAACTATGGCTACACCTTC. The chain has TRBV13 and TRBJ1-2; D unclear. The CDR3 sequence is 15 residues long. Germline V gene sequence: CDR1 PRHDT, CDR2 FYEKMQ (reference sequence). V gave up 0 bases and J gave up 2 bases, with 10 bases separating them.

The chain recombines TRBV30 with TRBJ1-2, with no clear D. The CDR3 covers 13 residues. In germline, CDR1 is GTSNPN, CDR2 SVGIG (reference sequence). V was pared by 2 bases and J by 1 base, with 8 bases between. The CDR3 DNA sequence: TGTGCCTGGAGTATCGGCAGTAACTATGGCTACACCTTC. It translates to CAWSIGSNYGYTF.

DNA for the CDR3: TGTGCCAGCTCACCCCCGGGGACCTACTACGAGCAGTACTTC. Translation: CASSPPGTYYEQYF. The rearrangement links TRBV25-1 to TRBJ2-7; D assignment may be TRBD1 or TRBD2 (5 bases each). The V gene lost 8 bases and the J gene lost 3 bases, with 17 bases spanning the gap. The CDR3 is 14 residues long. Germline V gene sequence: CDR1 MGHDK, CDR2 SYGVNS.

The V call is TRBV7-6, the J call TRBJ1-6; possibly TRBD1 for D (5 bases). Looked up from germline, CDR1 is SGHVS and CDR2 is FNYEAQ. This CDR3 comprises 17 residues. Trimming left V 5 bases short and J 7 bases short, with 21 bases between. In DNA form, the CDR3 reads TGTGCCAGCAGCGATGGTTGGGGGATAGGCTCCAATTCACCCCTCCACTTT. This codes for CASSDGWGIGSNSPLHF.

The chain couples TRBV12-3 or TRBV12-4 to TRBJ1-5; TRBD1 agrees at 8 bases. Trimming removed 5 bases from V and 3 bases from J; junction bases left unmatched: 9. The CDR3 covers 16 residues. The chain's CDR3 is CASSRFGDRNNQPQHF. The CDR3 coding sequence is TGTGCCAGCAGTAGGTTCGGGGACAGGAACAATCAGCCCCAGCATTTT.

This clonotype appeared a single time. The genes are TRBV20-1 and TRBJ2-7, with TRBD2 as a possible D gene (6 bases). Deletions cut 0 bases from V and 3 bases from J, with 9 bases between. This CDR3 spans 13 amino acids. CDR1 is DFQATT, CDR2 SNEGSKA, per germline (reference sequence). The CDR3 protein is CSAREGRDYEQYF. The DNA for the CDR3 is TGCAGTGCTAGAGAAGGGCGGGACTACGAGCAGTACTTC.

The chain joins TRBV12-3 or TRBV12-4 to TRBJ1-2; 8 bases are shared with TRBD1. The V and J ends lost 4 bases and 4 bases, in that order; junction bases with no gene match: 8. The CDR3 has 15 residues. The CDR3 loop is CASSSGGGRAYGYTF. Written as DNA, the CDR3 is TGTGCCAGCAGTTCAGGGGGCGGCCGGGCCTATGGCTACACCTTC.

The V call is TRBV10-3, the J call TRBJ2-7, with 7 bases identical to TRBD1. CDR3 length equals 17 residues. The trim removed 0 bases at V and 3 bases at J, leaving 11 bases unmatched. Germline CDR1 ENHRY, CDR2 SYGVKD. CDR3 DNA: TGTGCCATCAGTGAGTCAATTGGGACAGCGAGGGGCTACGAGCAGTACTTC. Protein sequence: CAISESIGTARGYEQYF.

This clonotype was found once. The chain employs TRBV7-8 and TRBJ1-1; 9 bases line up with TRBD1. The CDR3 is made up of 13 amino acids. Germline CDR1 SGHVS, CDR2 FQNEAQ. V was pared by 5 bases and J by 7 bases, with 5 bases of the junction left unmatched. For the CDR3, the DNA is TGTGCCAGCAGCCCTACAGGGGGCTTTGAAGCTTTCTTT. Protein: CASSPTGGFEAFF.

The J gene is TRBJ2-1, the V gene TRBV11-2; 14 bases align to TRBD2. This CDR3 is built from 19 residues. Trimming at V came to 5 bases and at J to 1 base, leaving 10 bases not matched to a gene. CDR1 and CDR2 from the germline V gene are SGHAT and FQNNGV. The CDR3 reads CASSRRTSGRQESYNEQFF. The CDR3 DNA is TGTGCCAGCAGCAGGCGGACTAGCGGGAGGCAGGAGTCCTACAATGAGCAGTTCTTC.

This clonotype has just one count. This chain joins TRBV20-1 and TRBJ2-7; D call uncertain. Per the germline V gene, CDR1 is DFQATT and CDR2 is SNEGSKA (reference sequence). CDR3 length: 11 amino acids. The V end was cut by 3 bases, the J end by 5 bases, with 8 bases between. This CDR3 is CSASYLDEQYF. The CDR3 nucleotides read TGCAGTGCTAGCTACCTAGACGAGCAGTACTTC.

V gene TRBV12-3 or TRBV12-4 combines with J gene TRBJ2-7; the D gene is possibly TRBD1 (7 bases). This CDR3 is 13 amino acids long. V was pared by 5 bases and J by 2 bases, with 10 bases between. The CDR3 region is CASSGGTAYEQYF. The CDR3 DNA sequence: TGTGCCAGCAGTGGGGGGACAGCCTACGAGCAGTACTTC.

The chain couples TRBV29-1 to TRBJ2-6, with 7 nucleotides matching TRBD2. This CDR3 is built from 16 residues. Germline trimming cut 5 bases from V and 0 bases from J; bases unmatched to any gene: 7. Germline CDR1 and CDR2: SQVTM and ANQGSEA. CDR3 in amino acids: CSVRGGDYSGANVLTF. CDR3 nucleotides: TGCAGCGTTCGGGGAGGGGATTACTCTGGGGCCAACGTCCTGACTTTC.

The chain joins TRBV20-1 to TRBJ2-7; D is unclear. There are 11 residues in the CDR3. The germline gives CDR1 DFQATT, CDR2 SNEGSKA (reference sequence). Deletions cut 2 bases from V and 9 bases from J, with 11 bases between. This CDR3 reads CSARPGRRQYF. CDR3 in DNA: TGCAGTGCTAGACCCGGACGGCGGCAGTACTTC.

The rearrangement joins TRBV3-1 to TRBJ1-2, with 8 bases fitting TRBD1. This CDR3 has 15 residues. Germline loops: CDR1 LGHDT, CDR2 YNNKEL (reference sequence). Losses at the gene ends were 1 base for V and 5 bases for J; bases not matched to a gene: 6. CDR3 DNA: TGTGCCAGCAGCCAAGTGGACAGGGTGTCTTATGGCTACACCTTC. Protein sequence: CASSQVDRVSYGYTF.